The clone carrying this T cell receptor beta chain appeared many times. Its antigen is unknown. A UMI-containing oligonucleotide was joined by 3' ligation to the TCR cDNA template. RNA was extracted from more than 2 ml of whole blood of healthy adults. This sample is drawn from a study of naive and memory T cell subsets. The V end lost 10 bases, the J end lost 3 bases, and 13 bases lay between the germline ends. Looked up from germline, CDR1 is ENHRY and CDR2 is SYGVKD. The length of the CDR3 is 13 residues. Amplification of ligated cDNA took four PCR rounds with SP2 and nested alpha and beta constant primers. Alpha and beta constant region primers primed reverse transcription for blood and skin samples. TCRdb reprocessed the 5' RACE reads via MiXCR and lists one record per CDR3 protein. This sample has approximately 52,000 distinct CDR3 sequences, with approximately 4.5% found just once. Overall study results and limits: TCR transcript changes with activation or differentiation may affect this RNA method.

The genes are TRBV10-3 and TRBJ1-5; weak D call: TRBD1 (6 bases). The source is a female donor in good health. The CDR3: CASHRDINQPQHF. Written as DNA, the CDR3 is TGTGCCAGTCACCGGGACATCAATCAGCCCCAGCATTTT.